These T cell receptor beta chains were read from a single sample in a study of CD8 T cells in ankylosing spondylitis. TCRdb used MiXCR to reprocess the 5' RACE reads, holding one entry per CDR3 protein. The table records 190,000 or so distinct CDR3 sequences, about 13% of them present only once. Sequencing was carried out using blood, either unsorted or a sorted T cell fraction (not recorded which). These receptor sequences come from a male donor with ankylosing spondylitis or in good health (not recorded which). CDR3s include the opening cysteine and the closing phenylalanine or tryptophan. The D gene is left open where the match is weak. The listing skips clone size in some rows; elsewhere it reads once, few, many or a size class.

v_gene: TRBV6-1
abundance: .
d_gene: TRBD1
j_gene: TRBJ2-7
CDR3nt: TGTGCCAGCACCCCCGGGACAGGGGACTACGAGCAGTACTTC
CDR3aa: CASTPGTGDYEQYF

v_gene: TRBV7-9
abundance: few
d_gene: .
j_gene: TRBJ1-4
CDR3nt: TGTGCCAGCATACCGGGCACAACTAATGAAAAACTGTTTTTT
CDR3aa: CASIPGTTNEKLFF

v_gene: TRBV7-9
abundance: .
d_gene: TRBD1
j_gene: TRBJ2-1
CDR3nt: TGTGCCAGCAGCTTATGGGACAGGGGAGGGAATGAGCAGTTCTTC
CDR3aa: CASSLWDRGGNEQFF

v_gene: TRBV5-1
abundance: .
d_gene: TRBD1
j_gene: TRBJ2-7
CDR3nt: TGCGCCAGCAGCCTGACAGGGTGGAAGGAGCAGTACTTC
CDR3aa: CASSLTGWKEQYF

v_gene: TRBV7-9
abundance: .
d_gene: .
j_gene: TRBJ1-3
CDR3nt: TGTGCCAGCAGCTTAGTCGGCAGACTCCTTCCGGGAAACACCATATATTTT
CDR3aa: CASSLVGRLLPGNTIYF

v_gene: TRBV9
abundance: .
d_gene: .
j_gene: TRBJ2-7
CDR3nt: TGTGCCAGCAGCGTAGGCGGCGGGGGCCCCTACGAGCAGTACTTC
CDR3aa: CASSVGGGGPYEQYF

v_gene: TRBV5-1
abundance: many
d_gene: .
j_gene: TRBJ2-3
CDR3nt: TGCGCCAGCAGCCTTGGGACTTTTCCTTCCTCAGATACGCAGTATTTT
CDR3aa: CASSLGTFPSSDTQYF

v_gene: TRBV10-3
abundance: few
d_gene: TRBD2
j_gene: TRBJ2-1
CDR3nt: TGTGCCATCAGTCTTTCACTCCCGGGACTAGCGGCCAATGAGCAGTTCTTC
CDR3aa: CAISLSLPGLAANEQFF

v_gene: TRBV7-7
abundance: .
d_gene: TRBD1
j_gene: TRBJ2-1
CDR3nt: TGTGCCAGCAGCCCCCGACAGGGCGAACCGTACAATGAGCAGTTCTTC
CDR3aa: CASSPRQGEPYNEQFF

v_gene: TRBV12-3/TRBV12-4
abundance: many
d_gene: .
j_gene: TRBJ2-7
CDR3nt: TGTGCCAGCAGTTTAAGGCGGGTGACAACCTACGAGCAGTACTTC
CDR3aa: CASSLRRVTTYEQYF

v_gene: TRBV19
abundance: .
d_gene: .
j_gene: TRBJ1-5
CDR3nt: TGTGCCAGTAGTATCCTCCCCGGGCCGGGTCAGCCCCAGCATTTT
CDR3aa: CASSILPGPGQPQHF

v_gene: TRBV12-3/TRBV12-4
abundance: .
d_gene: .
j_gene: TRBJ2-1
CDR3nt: TGTGCCAGCACCCATCAAGGCCCGAGGGGCAATGAGCAGTTCTTC
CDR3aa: CASTHQGPRGNEQFF

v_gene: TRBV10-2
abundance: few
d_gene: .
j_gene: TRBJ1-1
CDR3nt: TGCGCCAGCAGTGATACGGGGAGAGCTTTCTTT
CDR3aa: CASSDTGRAFF

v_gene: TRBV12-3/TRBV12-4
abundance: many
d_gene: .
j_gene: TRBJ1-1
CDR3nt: TGTGCCAGCAGTTTACATAGGGACACTGAAGCTTTCTTT
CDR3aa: CASSLHRDTEAFF

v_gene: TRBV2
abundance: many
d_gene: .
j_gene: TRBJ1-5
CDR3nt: TGTGCCAGCAGTGGAATACTTTCAGGGGCCGGGCAGCCCCAGCATTTT
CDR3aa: CASSGILSGAGQPQHF

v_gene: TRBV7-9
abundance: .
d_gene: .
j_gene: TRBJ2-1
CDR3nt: TGTGCCAGCAGCCCAGATAGCGAAAATGAGCAGTTCTTC
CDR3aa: CASSPDSENEQFF

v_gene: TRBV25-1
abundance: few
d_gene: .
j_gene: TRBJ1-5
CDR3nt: TGTGCCAGCAGTGAGTCAGACAATCAGCCCCAGCATTTT
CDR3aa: CASSESDNQPQHF

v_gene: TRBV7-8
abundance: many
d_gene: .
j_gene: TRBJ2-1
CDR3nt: TGTGCCAGCAGCCCCACCCCCAAGGGCTACTACAATGAGCAGTTCTTC
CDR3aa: CASSPTPKGYYNEQFF

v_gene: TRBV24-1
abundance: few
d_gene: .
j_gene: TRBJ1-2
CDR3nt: TGTGCCACCAGTGATTCAGGGGCAGGCTACACCTTC
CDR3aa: CATSDSGAGYTF

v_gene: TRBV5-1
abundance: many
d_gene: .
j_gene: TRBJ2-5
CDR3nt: TGCGCCAGCAGCGACCAAGAGACCCAGTACTTC
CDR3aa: CASSDQETQYF

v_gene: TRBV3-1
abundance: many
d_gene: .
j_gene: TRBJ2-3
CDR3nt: TGTGCCAGCAGCCAAGATATGAGGGAGACTAGCACAGATACGCAGTATTTT
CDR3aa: CASSQDMRETSTDTQYF

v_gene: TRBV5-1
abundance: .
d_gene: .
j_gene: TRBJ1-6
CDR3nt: TGCGCCAGCAGCTTGGGGGGTTCACCCCTCCACTTT
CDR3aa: CASSLGGSPLHF

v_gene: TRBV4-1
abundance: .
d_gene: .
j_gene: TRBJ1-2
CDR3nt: TGCGCCAGCAGCCAAGATGGAGACTCCTATGGCTACACCTTC
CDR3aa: CASSQDGDSYGYTF

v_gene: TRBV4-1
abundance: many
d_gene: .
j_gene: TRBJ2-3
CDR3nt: TGCGCCAGCAGCCAAGGGGCCGGGCGGAGCACAGATACGCAGTATTTT
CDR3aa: CASSQGAGRSTDTQYF

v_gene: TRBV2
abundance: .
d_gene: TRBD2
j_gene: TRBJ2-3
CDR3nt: TGTGCCAGCACCACGTCCGGGACTAGCGGCACAGATACGCAGTATTTT
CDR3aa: CASTTSGTSGTDTQYF

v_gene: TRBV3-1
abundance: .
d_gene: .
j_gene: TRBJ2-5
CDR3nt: TGTGCCAGCAGCCAGCGTGAAGGGTCCGGGACCCAGTACTTC
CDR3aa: CASSQREGSGTQYF

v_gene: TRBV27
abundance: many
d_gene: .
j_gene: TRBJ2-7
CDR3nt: TGCGCCAGCAGCTCAGGGGTGTCCTACGAGCAGTACTTC
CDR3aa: CASSSGVSYEQYF

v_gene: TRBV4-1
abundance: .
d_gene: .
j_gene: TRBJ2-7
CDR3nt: TGCGCCAGCAGCCAAAGAGACTATCAAGGCTACGAGCAGTACTTC
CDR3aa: CASSQRDYQGYEQYF

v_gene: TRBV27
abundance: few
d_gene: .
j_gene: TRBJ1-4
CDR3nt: TGTGCCAGCAGTACGCAGATGGGCCTAAATGAAAAACTGTTTTTT
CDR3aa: CASSTQMGLNEKLFF

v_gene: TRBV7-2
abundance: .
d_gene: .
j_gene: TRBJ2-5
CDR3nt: TGTGCCAGCAGCTCGACCGACAGCCAAGAGACCCAGTACTTC
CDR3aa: CASSSTDSQETQYF

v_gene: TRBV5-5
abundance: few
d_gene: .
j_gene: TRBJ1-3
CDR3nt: TGTGCCAGCAGTTCTGGACGGTATTTAGACTCTGGAAACACCATATATTTT
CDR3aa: CASSSGRYLDSGNTIYF

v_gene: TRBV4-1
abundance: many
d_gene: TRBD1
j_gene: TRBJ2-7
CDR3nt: TGCGCCAGCAGCCAAGGGACAGGGATGTACGAGCAGTACTTC
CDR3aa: CASSQGTGMYEQYF

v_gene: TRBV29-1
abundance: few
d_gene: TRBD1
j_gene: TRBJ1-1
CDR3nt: TGCAGCGTTGAAATCCGGGACAGCACTGAAGCTTTCTTT
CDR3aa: CSVEIRDSTEAFF

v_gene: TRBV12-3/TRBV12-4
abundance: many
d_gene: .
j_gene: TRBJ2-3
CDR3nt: TGTGCCGACGCCTGGGGCACAGATACGCAGTATTTT
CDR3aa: CADAWGTDTQYF

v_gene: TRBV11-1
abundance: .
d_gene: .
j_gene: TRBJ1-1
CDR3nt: TGTGCCAGCAGCGACGGGGTCGGAACGACTGAAGCTTTCTTT
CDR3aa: CASSDGVGTTEAFF

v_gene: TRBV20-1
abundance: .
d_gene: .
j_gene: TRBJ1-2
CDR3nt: TGCAGTGCTAGAGATATTGGGGGAGGTGGCGTCAACTATGGCTACACCTTC
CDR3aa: CSARDIGGGGVNYGYTF

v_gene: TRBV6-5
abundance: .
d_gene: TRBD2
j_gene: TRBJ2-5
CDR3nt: TGTGCCAGCAGTAACTTAGCGGGGGACCAAGAGACCCAGTACTTC
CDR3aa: CASSNLAGDQETQYF

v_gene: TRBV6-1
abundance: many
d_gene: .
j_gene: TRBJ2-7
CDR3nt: TGTGCCAGCTTTTGGGGGACGGGCGGCGAGCAGTACTTC
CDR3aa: CASFWGTGGEQYF

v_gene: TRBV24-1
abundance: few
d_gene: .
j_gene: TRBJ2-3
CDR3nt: TGTGCCACCAGTGATTTTACCACAGATACGCAGTATTTT
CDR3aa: CATSDFTTDTQYF

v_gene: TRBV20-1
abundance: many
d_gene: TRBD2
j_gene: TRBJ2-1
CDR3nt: TGCAGTGCTAGAGATCAGGGACTAGCGGACCAATACAATGAGCAGTTCTTC
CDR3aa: CSARDQGLADQYNEQFF

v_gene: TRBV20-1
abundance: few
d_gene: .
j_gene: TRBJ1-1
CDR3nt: TGCAGTGCTAGCCTGGGGGCCTCCTACACTGAAGCTTTCTTT
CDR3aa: CSASLGASYTEAFF